This T cell receptor beta chain comes out of a study of CD8+CD57+ T cells in acquired aplastic anemia. As for the study in general: Healthy donors had, on average, around 11 million reads for their CD4+ cells.

The CDR3 length is 13 residues. Germline assignment: CDR1 LGHDT and CDR2 YNNKEL (reference sequence). The ends were cut back, 4 bases at V and 11 bases at J, with 17 bases in the middle. Genomic DNA templated the TCR beta VDJ and CDR3 profiling. TCRdb recomputed calls from the reads with MiXCR, one row per CDR3 protein. The sample contains more than 100,000 distinct CDR3 sequences, less than 45% of which appear only once. This clonotype has more than one count but fewer than ten. The sequencing sample was made of sorted CD4+, CD8+, or CD8+CD57+ T cells (not recorded which) from PBMCs. The TCR was taken from a human donor in good health, serving as a control. The chain has TRBV3-1 and TRBJ1-1, with D tentatively TRBD1 (6 bases). Here the CDR3 DNA reads TGTGCCAGCAGCCGTCAAAGGGGGGCTGGCGCTTTCTTT. Protein sequence: CASSRQRGAGAFF.